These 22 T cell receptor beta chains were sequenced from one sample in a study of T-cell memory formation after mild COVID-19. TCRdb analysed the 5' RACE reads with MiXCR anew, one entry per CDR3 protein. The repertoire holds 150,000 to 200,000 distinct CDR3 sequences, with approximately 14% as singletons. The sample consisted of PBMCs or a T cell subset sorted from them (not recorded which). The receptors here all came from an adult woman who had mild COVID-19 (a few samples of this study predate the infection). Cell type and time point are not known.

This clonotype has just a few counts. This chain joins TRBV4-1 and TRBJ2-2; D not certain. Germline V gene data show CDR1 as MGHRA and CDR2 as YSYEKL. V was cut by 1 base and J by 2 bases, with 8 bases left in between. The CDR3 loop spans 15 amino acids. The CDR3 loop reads CASSQALGNTGELFF. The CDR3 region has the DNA TGCGCCAGCAGCCAAGCCCTTGGCAACACCGGGGAGCTGTTTTTT.

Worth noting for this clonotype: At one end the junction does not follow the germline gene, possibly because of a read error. CDR3 DNA sequence: TGTGCCAGCAGTTACTCGGTGTCAAACTCCTACGAGGAGTACTTC. This translates into CASSYSVSNSYEEYF. This sequence joins TRBV6-5 and TRBJ2-7; no clear D. From germline, CDR1 is MNHEY and CDR2 SVGAGI. The CDR3 length is 15 residues.

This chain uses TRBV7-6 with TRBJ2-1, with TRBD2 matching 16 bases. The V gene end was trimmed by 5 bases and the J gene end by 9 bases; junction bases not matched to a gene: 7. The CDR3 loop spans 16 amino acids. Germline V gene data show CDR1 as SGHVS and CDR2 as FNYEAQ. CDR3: CASSPGTSGGAFEQFF. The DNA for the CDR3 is TGTGCCAGCAGCCCCGGGACTAGCGGGGGGGCCTTTGAGCAGTTCTTC.

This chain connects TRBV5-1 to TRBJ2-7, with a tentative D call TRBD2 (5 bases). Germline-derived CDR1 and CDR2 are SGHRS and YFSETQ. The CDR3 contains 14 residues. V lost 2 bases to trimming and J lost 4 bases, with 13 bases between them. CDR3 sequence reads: CASSFWERSYEQYF. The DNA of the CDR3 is TGCGCCAGCAGCTTTTGGGAGCGGTCGTACGAGCAGTACTTC. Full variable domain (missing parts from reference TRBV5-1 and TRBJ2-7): KAGVTQTPRYLIKTRGQQVTLSCSPISGHRSVSWYQQTPGQGLQFLFEYFSETQRNKGNFPGRFSGRQFSNSRSEMNVSTLELGDSALYLCASSFWERSYEQYFGPGTRLTVT.

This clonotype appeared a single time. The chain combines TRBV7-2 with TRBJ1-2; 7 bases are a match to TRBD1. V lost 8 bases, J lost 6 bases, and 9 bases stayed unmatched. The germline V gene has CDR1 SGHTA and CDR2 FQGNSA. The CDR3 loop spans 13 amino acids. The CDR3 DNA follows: TGTGCCAGCCTAAGGGACAGCATACATGGCTACACCTTC. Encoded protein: CASLRDSIHGYTF.

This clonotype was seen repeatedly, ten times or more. CDR3 protein: CSANPSYGYTF. The CDR3, as DNA: TGCAGTGCTAACCCCTCCTATGGCTACACCTTC. The V and J genes are TRBV20-1 and TRBJ1-2; unclear D gene. The V end was cut by 4 bases, the J end by 4 bases, with 7 bases between. Germline CDR1 is DFQATT and CDR2 is SNEGSKA (reference sequence). CDR3 length: 11 residues.

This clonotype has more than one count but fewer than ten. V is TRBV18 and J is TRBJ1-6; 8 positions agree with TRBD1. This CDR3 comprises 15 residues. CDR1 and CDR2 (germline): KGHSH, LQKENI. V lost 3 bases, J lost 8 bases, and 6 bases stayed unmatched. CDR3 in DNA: TGTGCCAGCTCACCTAGGACAGGGACGGATTCACCCCTCCACTTT. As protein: CASSPRTGTDSPLHF.

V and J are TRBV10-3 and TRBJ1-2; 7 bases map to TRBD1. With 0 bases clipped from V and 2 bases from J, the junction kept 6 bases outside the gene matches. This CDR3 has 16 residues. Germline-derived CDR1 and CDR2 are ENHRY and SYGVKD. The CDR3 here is CAISESFQGDNYGYTF. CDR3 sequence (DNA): TGTGCCATCAGTGAGTCGTTTCAGGGGGACAACTATGGCTACACCTTC.

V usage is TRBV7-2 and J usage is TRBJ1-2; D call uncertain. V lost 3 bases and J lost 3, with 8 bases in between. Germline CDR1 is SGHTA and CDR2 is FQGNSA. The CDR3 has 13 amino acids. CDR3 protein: CASSLGVYYGYTF. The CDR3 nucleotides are TGTGCCAGCAGCTTGGGAGTCTACTATGGCTACACCTTC.

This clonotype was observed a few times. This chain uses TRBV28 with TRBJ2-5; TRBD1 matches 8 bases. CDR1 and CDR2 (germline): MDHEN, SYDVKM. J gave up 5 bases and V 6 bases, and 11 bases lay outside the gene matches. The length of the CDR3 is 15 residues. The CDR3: CASSQTGAGWETQYF. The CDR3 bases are TGTGCCAGCAGCCAGACAGGGGCCGGCTGGGAGACCCAGTACTTC.

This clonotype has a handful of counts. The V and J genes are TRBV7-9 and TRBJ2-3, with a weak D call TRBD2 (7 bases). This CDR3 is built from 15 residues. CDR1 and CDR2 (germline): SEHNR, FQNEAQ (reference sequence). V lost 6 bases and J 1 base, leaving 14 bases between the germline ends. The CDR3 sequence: CASRPRGGRTDTQYF. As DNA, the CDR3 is TGTGCCAGCAGGCCTAGGGGGGGGCGCACAGATACGCAGTATTTT.

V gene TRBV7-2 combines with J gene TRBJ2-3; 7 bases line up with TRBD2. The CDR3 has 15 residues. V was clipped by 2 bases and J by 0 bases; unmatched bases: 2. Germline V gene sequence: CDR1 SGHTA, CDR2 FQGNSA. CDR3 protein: CASSLSGTSTDTQYF. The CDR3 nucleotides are TGTGCCAGCAGCTTAAGCGGGACTAGCACAGATACGCAGTATTTT.

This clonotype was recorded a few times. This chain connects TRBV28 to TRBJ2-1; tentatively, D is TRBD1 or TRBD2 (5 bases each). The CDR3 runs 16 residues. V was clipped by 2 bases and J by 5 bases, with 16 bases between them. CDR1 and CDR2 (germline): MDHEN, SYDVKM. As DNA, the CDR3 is TGTGCCAGCAGTTTACAGGGTGGGGCAGCGGACAATGAGCAGTTCTTC. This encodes CASSLQGGAADNEQFF.

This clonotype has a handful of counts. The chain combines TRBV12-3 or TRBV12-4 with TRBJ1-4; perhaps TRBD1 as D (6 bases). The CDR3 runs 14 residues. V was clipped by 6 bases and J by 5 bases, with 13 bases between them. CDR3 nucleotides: TGTGCCAGCAGACCGGGACAACGGAATGAAAAACTGTTTTTT. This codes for CASRPGQRNEKLFF.

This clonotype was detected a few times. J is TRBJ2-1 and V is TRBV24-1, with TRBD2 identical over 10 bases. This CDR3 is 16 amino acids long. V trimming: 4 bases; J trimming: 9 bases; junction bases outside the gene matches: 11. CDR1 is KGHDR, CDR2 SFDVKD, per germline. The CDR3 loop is CATSDLSGRVPFEQFF. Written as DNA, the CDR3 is TGTGCCACCAGTGACCTCAGCGGGAGGGTACCATTTGAGCAGTTCTTC.

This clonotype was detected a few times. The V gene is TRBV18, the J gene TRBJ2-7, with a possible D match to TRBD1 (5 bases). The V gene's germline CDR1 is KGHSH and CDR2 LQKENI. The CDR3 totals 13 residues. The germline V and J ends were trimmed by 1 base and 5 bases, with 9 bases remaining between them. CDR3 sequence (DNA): TGTGCCAGCTCACCACGGCAGGGCCACGAGCAGTACTTC. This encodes CASSPRQGHEQYF.

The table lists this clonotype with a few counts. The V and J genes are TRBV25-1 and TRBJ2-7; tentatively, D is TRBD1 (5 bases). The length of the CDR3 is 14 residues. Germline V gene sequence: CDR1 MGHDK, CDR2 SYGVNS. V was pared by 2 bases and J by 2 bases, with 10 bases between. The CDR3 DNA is TGTGCCAGCAGTGAAAAACAGGATCCCTACGAGCAGTACTTC. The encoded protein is CASSEKQDPYEQYF.

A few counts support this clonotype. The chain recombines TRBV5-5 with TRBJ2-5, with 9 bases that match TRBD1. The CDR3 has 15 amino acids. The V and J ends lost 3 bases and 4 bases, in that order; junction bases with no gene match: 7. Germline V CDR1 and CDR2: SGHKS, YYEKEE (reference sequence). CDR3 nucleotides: TGTGCCAGCAGCTACACCGGACAGGGGTCAGAGACCCAGTACTTC. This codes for CASSYTGQGSETQYF.

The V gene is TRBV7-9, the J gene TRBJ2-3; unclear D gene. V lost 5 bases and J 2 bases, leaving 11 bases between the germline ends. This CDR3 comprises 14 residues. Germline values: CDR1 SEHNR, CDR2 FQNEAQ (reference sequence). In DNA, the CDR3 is TGTGCCAGCAGCCTCCTAGTAGCCACAGATACGCAGTATTTT. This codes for CASSLLVATDTQYF.

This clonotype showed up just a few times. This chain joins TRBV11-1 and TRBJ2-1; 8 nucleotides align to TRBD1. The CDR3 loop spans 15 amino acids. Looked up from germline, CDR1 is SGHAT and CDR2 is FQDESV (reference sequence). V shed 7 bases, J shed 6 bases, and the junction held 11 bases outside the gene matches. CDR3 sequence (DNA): TGTGCCAGCAATCGGGACAGGTCACATTCCAATGAGCAGTTCTTC. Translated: CASNRDRSHSNEQFF. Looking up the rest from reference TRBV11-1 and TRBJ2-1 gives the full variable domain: EAEVAQSPRYKITEKSQAVAFWCDPISGHATLYWYRQILGQGPELLVQFQDESVVDDSQLPKDRFSAERLKGVDSTLKIQPAELGDSAMYLCASNRDRSHSNEQFFGPGTRLTVL.

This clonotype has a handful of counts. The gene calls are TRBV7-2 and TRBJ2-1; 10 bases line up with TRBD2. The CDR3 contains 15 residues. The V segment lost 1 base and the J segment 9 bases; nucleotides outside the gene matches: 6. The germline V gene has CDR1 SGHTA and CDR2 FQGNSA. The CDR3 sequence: CASSLDPSGRGEQFF. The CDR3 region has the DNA TGTGCCAGCAGCTTAGACCCTAGCGGGAGAGGTGAGCAGTTCTTC.

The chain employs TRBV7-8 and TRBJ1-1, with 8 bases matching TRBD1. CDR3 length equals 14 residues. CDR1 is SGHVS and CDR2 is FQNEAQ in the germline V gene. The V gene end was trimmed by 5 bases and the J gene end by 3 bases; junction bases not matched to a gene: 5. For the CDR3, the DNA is TGTGCCAGCAGCATACCGGGACAGGACACTGAAGCTTTCTTT. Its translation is CASSIPGQDTEAFF.